A selection of T cell receptor beta chains follows, all from one sample in a study of molecular identifiers for immune sequencing clone quantification. TCRdb called the PCR reads again in MiXCR, with one record for every CDR3 protein. The sample yields roughly 630,000 distinct CDR3 sequences, 25% seen once. The sequencing sample was made of naive CD8+ T cells from blood, with Jurkat cell RNA spiked in. These receptors originate from a human donor in good health. Some libraries in this study had Jurkat cell RNA spiked in. Both conserved end residues are part of each CDR3. A D gene is named only where the DNA matches it firmly. Part of the rows lack a size; the others show once, few, many or a class for expanded clones.

clone_size j_call v_call d_call cdr3_aa cdr3_nt
few TRBJ2-1 TRBV6-6 NA CASSYFSPGSGEQFF TGTGCCAGCAGTTACTTTTCCCCAGGGAGTGGTGAGCAGTTCTTC
many TRBJ1-6 TRBV7-9 NA CASSLSSYNSPLHF TGTGCCAGCAGCTTGAGCTCCTATAATTCACCCCTCCACTTT
many TRBJ2-3 TRBV6-6 NA CASSPSSGQLLTDTQYF TGTGCCAGCAGCCCCTCCTCCGGACAACTTCTCACAGATACGCAGTATTTT
many TRBJ2-5 TRBV19 NA CASGGPYQETQYF TGTGCCAGTGGTGGTCCCTACCAAGAGACCCAGTACTTC
many TRBJ2-7 TRBV19 TRBD1 CASSIRTGIEQYF TGTGCCAGTAGTATCCGGACAGGGATCGAGCAGTACTTC
NA TRBJ2-7 TRBV7-9 NA CASSYLNVDYEQYF TGTGCCAGCAGCTACTTAAATGTAGACTACGAGCAGTACTTC
few TRBJ2-7 TRBV6-2/TRBV6-3 TRBD1 CASRQTGDYEQYF TGTGCCAGCAGACAAACAGGGGACTACGAGCAGTACTTC
few TRBJ1-1 TRBV27 NA CASSLSTGLGAFF TGTGCCAGCAGTTTATCCACAGGGCTGGGAGCTTTCTTT
few TRBJ1-1 TRBV16 TRBD1 CASSPLDRGNTEAFF TGTGCCAGCAGCCCTCTGGACAGGGGCAACACTGAAGCTTTCTTT
few TRBJ2-2 TRBV24-1 NA CATSDVHRLRDGELFF TGTGCCACCAGTGATGTGCACAGGTTGCGAGACGGGGAGCTGTTTTTT
many TRBJ2-3 TRBV7-9 NA CASSYSETSLDTQYF TGTGCCAGCAGCTACAGCGAAACGAGCTTAGATACGCAGTATTTT
NA TRBJ2-5 TRBV30 NA CAWTPGSREETQYF TGTGCCTGGACCCCGGGCTCAAGAGAAGAGACCCAGTACTTC
many TRBJ1-1 TRBV4-2 NA CASSQDRGRINTEAFF TGTGCCAGCAGCCAAGATCGGGGGAGGATTAACACTGAAGCTTTCTTT
many TRBJ2-3 TRBV7-9 NA CASSLYAGSDTQYF TGTGCCAGCAGCTTATATGCGGGGTCAGATACGCAGTATTTT
many TRBJ2-2 TRBV6-5 NA CASSYSLGGFTGELFF TGTGCCAGCAGTTACTCGTTAGGGGGGTTCACCGGGGAGCTGTTTTTT
many TRBJ2-6 TRBV28 NA CASSFLSLVTGANVLTF TGTGCCAGCAGTTTTCTATCGCTAGTGACTGGGGCCAACGTCCTGACTTTC
NA TRBJ1-5 TRBV6-6 NA CASSYPQGPPQHF TGTGCCAGCAGTTACCCACAGGGACCCCCCCAGCATTTT
many TRBJ1-1 TRBV29-1 NA CSVELGQMNTEAFF TGCAGCGTTGAATTGGGACAAATGAACACTGAAGCTTTCTTT
many TRBJ2-7 TRBV2 TRBD2 CASRGLAGGEQYF TGTGCCAGCAGGGGACTAGCGGGAGGGGAGCAGTACTTC
NA TRBJ1-2 TRBV7-9 NA CASSPNFGEGQGAGGWYGYTF TGTGCCAGCAGCCCGAATTTCGGGGAGGGGCAGGGCGCCGGAGGATGGTATGGCTACACCTTC
many TRBJ2-5 TRBV19 NA CASSILFQETQYF TGTGCCAGTAGTATCCTCTTCCAAGAGACCCAGTACTTC
NA TRBJ1-6 TRBV6-2/TRBV6-3 TRBD1 CASSQRHGTAPQGSLHF TGTGCCAGCAGCCAGAGACACGGGACAGCTCCTCAGGGATCCCTCCACTTT
NA TRBJ2-7 TRBV11-3 TRBD2 CASSLGGRAADEQYF TGTGCCAGCAGCTTAGGAGGGAGGGCCGCAGACGAGCAGTACTTC
few TRBJ2-7 TRBV28 TRBD2 CASSLELAGGNYEQYF TGTGCCAGCAGTTTGGAATTAGCGGGAGGCAACTACGAGCAGTACTTC
many TRBJ2-2 TRBV19 NA CASSIGNTGELFF TGTGCCAGTAGTATCGGGAACACCGGGGAGCTGTTTTTT
NA TRBJ2-3 TRBV7-9 TRBD1 CASSPQRTGTDKDTQYF TGTGCCAGCAGCCCCCAAAGGACAGGGACAGACAAGGATACGCAGTATTTT
NA TRBJ2-1 TRBV10-2 NA CASSDGGNEQFF TGCGCCAGCAGTGATGGTGGGAATGAGCAGTTCTTC
few TRBJ2-6 TRBV6-5 NA CAAGNSGANVLTF TGTGCGGCGGGGAACTCTGGGGCCAACGTCCTGACTTTC
once TRBJ2-7 TRBV19 TRBD2 CASNADAGAYEQYF TGTGCCAGTAATGCTGATGCGGGAGCGTACGAGCAGTACTTC
NA TRBJ2-5 TRBV30 NA CAAGEETQYF TGTGCTGCGGGTGAAGAGACCCAGTACTTC
many TRBJ2-3 TRBV9 NA CASSEGTMGTDTQYF TGTGCCAGCAGCGAGGGAACCATGGGAACAGATACGCAGTATTTT
NA TRBJ2-1 TRBV4-3 TRBD1 CASSNRQGTSYNEQFF TGCGCCAGCAGCAACCGACAGGGGACATCCTACAATGAGCAGTTCTTC
NA TRBJ1-1 TRBV6-6 NA CASSYSNLFRGLGAFF TGTGCCAGCAGTTACTCGAACTTATTCCGGGGCCTAGGAGCTTTCTTT
NA TRBJ2-3 TRBV6-5 NA CASSASLTGTQYF TGTGCCAGCAGTGCTAGCCTCACAGGTACGCAGTATTTT
NA TRBJ1-5 TRBV4-1 NA CASSRGTGGLQPQHF TGCGCCAGCAGCCGAGGGACCGGGGGGCTTCAGCCCCAGCATTTT
NA TRBJ1-4 TRBV6-5 NA CASSYRGKNEKLFF TGTGCCAGCAGTTACAGGGGCAAGAATGAAAAACTGTTTTTT
many TRBJ2-7 TRBV3-1 NA CASSHEQGYEQYF TGTGCCAGCAGCCATGAACAGGGCTACGAGCAGTACTTC
once TRBJ2-5 TRBV6-2/TRBV6-3 TRBD1 CARSYTTGEVQETQYF TGTGCCAGAAGTTACACGACAGGGGAGGTCCAAGAGACCCAGTACTTC
few TRBJ1-2 TRBV4-3 NA CASSQESADSYYGYTF TGCGCCAGCAGCCAAGAGAGTGCCGACAGTTACTATGGCTACACCTTC
many TRBJ1-2 TRBV12-3/TRBV12-4 NA CASTAQDGNGYTF TGTGCCAGCACGGCACAGGACGGAAATGGCTACACCTTC
NA TRBJ2-7 TRBV12-3/TRBV12-4 TRBD2 CARSLGTSPEGEQYF TGTGCCAGGAGTTTAGGGACTAGTCCCGAAGGCGAGCAGTACTTC
many TRBJ2-3 TRBV30 NA CAWSALGGTDTQYF TGTGCCTGGAGTGCGTTGGGTGGCACAGATACGCAGTATTTT
NA TRBJ2-5 TRBV14 NA CASSQGGRVETQYF TGTGCCAGCAGCCAAGGAGGCAGGGTGGAGACCCAGTACTTC
few TRBJ2-7 TRBV27 TRBD1 CASSIPGQGTHEQYF TGTGCCAGCAGTATCCCGGGACAGGGAACCCACGAGCAGTACTTC
many TRBJ2-5 TRBV13 TRBD1 CASSSHDRENEETQYF TGTGCCAGCAGCTCCCACGACAGGGAGAATGAAGAGACCCAGTACTTC
few TRBJ2-3 TRBV6-4 TRBD1 CASSLNRGQDTQYF TGTGCCAGCAGTCTAAACAGGGGGCAAGATACGCAGTATTTT